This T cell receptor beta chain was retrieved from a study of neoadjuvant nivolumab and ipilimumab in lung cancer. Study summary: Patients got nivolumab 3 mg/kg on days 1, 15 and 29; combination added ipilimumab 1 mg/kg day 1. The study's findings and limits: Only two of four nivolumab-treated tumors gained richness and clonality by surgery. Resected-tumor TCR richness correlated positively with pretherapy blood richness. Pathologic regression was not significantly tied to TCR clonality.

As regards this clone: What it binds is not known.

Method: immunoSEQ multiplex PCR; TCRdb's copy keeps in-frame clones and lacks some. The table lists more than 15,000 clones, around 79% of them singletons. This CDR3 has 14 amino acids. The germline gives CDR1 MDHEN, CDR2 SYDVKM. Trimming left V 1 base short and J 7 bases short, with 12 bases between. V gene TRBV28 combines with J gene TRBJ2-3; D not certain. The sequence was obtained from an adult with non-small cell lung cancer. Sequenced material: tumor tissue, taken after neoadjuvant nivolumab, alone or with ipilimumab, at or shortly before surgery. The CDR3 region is CASSLLGLENTQYF. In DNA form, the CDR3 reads TGTGCCAGCAGTTTATTGGGCCTTGAGAATACGCAGTATTTT.